This TCR beta chain was obtained from a study of T cell repertoires in cytomegalovirus infection (dated by TCRdb to between 2017 and 2020). General notes on the study: Donor HLA type was relevant to the analysis, as public TCR beta signatures indicated carriage of CMV infection together with the matching HLA type. Beyond this particular receptor, the publication reports: The ex vivo response was dominated by HLA-C-restricted CMV-specific TCR beta clonotypes, which also provided the single most frequent clonotype in two of eight donors. In both this cohort and an independent cohort of several hundred donors, the cumulative frequency of public TCR beta family members distinguished carriers of CMV infection plus the relevant HLA type.

Regarding this clonotype: Its antigen is unknown. No base quality values were provided; no much bigger clone lies one nucleotide off.

Data came from an Illumina HiSeq 1500. Starting from the raw public reads, TCRdb applied fastp trimming at Q25, assembled clones with MiXCR and retained in-frame beta chains. All rows with the same CDR3 protein become a single entry with the most common DNA and genes. The table for this sample lists about 680,000 distinct CDR3 sequences; roughly a quarter of them were counted only once. Roughly 8% of the sample belongs to the ten largest clones. CDR1 and CDR2 were assigned from the germline V gene as SGHRS and YFSETQ. After removal of 0 bases from V and 8 bases from J, the junction retains 6 bases not matched to a gene. Measured from the cysteine to the phenylalanine, the CDR3 is 15 residues long. Solely the CDR3 DNA is kept, with 45 bases framed from the first base.

This receptor was identified in a human donor in good health (CMV status not recorded). Some clones in this sample may be carry-over from other donors' samples. The rearranged segments are TRBV5-1 and TRBJ2-1; 9 nucleotides in the junction match TRBD2. Sequenced: CD8+ T cells from PBMCs. The DNA is TGCGCCAGCAGCTTGGAGGCGGGGGGGCCAGATGAGCAGTTCTTC. Protein translation: CASSLEAGGPDEQFF.